This is a list of T cell receptor beta chains from one sample in a study of OX40 agonist ivuxolimab in advanced cancers. The repertoire was sequenced with immunoSEQ multiplex PCR; TCRdb's copy has only in-frame clones and lacks some. The table records some 40,000 clones, over 60% of them present only once. The input for sequencing was CD4+ or CD8+ T cells sorted from blood, taken in a trial of the OX40 agonist ivuxolimab. The source is an adult with an advanced solid tumor such as melanoma, head and neck, liver or kidney cancer. The CDR3 runs from the conserved cysteine through the conserved F or W. The order of the fields is CDR3 DNA, CDR3 protein, D gene, J gene, clone size, V gene. A D gene is named only where the DNA matches it firmly. Only part of the rows carry a size: once, few, many, or a class if the clone is expanded.

TGTGCCAGCAGCTTGTCAACCAACACTGAAGCTTTCTTT CASSLSTNTEAFF - TRBJ1-1 - TRBV11-2
TGTGCCAGCAGCGCTAGCGGGAGACCCACAGATACGCAGTATTTT CASSASGRPTDTQYF TRBD2 TRBJ2-3 - TRBV11-2
TGTGCCAGCAGCTTAGCGCGGGATACGCAGTATTTT CASSLARDTQYF - TRBJ2-3 few TRBV11-1
TGTGCCAGCAGCCTTTGGGGCAACAATCAGCCCCAGCATTTT CASSLWGNNQPQHF - TRBJ1-5 once TRBV27
TGTGCCAGCAGCTTAGGAAGACAGGGCGCAACTAATGAAAAACTGTTTTTT CASSLGRQGATNEKLFF TRBD1 TRBJ1-4 - TRBV7-8
TGTGCCAGCAGCCAAACTAGCGGGGTAGGCGGGGAGCTGTTTTTT CASSQTSGVGGELFF TRBD2 TRBJ2-2 - TRBV7-2
TGTGCCAGCAGCTTAGATCCGGGACTGAACACCGGGGAGCTGTTTTTT CASSLDPGLNTGELFF - TRBJ2-2 - TRBV7-9
TGTGCCAGCCCTATCAGGACTAGCGGGAGAGGCGAGCAGTACTTC CASPIRTSGRGEQYF TRBD2 TRBJ2-7 - TRBV27
TGTGCCAGCAGCTTGGTCCCGGAGGGGGAGACCCAGTACTTC CASSLVPEGETQYF - TRBJ2-5 few TRBV5-4
TGTGCCAGCAGCTTAGGCAGGCAAGAGACCCAGTACTTC CASSLGRQETQYF - TRBJ2-5 - TRBV7-6
TGTGCCAGCTCACCGATGAACACCGGGGAGCTGTTTTTT CASSPMNTGELFF - TRBJ2-2 few TRBV18
TGCAGCGTTGCAGTGGGGAGCGAAAAACTGTTTTTT CSVAVGSEKLFF - TRBJ1-4 - TRBV29-1
TGTGCCAGCAGCGCGACAGGGACTGGCGGGGAGCTGTTTTTT CASSATGTGGELFF - TRBJ2-2 - TRBV9
TGCGCCAGCAGCCAAAACCTAGCGGGGGGGACAGATACGCAGTATTTT CASSQNLAGGTDTQYF TRBD2 TRBJ2-3 - TRBV4-1
TGCGCCAGCAGCTTGGATAGCGGGGATACGCAGTATTTT CASSLDSGDTQYF TRBD2 TRBJ2-3 - TRBV5-1
TGTGCCAGCAGTTTACGGGAGTCAATCCACACGCAGTATTTT CASSLRESIHTQYF - TRBJ2-3 few TRBV28
TGTGCCAGCTCACCAGGATCGGGTTACCTGGGGTATCTGGAAAAACTGTTTTTT CASSPGSGYLGYLEKLFF - TRBJ1-4 - TRBV18
TGTGCCAGCAGCTCCCCCGGGACGGATGCTGAAAAACTGTTTTTT CASSSPGTDAEKLFF - TRBJ1-4 once TRBV5-5
TGTGCCAGCAGCCCCCAGGGCGCCTACGAGCAGTACTTC CASSPQGAYEQYF - TRBJ2-7 - TRBV9
TGTGCCAGCAGTCGCCCCGGGACAGGGGCATACGAGCAGTACTTC CASSRPGTGAYEQYF TRBD1 TRBJ2-7 - TRBV6-6
TGTGCCAGCAGCCACGCGGATTTGGGCGCTAAAGAGACCCAGTACTTC CASSHADLGAKETQYF - TRBJ2-5 once TRBV5-4
TGTGCCAGCAGACAGTGGAGCACTGAAGCTTTCTTT CASRQWSTEAFF - TRBJ1-1 - TRBV6-1
TGTGCCAGCAGCTTAGAATGGGGGCGTAGGGACACTGAAGCTTTCTTT CASSLEWGRRDTEAFF - TRBJ1-1 - TRBV11-2
TGTGCCAGCAGCAAAGGGAAGGGGTTTAACTACAATGAGCAGTTCTTC CASSKGKGFNYNEQFF - TRBJ2-1 - TRBV7-8
TGTGCCAGCAGCCTCGGACAGGGGGTTGGAAAACTGTTTTTT CASSLGQGVGKLFF TRBD1 TRBJ1-4 - TRBV5-6
TGTGCCAGCAGTCTTTTGGGGACTCCCGACTTC CASSLLGTPDF - TRBJ2-7 once TRBV5-8
TGTGCCAGCAGCTTAGGGGGGGCGAGGGAGCAGTTCTTC CASSLGGAREQFF - TRBJ2-1 - TRBV7-9
TGTGCCAGCTCACCCAGGGGGCGCGACACTGAAGCTTTCTTT CASSPRGRDTEAFF TRBD1 TRBJ1-1 once TRBV18
TGTGCCAGCAGCCGGGACAGGGCGCAAGGCTACACCTTC CASSRDRAQGYTF TRBD1 TRBJ1-2 - TRBV7-9
TGCGCCAGCAGCTTGGGGGGTGCAGGAAACACCATATATTTT CASSLGGAGNTIYF - TRBJ1-3 - TRBV5-1
TGTGCCAGCAGTTTAGTTAGGGGTGCCTATAATTCACCCCTCCACTTT CASSLVRGAYNSPLHF - TRBJ1-6 - TRBV27
TGTGCCAGCAGTGAATATGGCGGGAAAGAGACCCAGTACTTC CASSEYGGKETQYF - TRBJ2-5 - TRBV25-1
TGTGCCAGTGGAGAGAGAGCTTTCTTT CASGERAFF - TRBJ1-1 few TRBV19
TGCGCCAGCAGCTTCAACAGGTGGGGGCTAGGGACTGAAGCTTTCTTT CASSFNRWGLGTEAFF - TRBJ1-1 - TRBV5-1
TGTGCCAGTAGTAGGCAGGACAGGGGGCATCGTCAGCCCCAGCATTTT CASSRQDRGHRQPQHF TRBD1 TRBJ1-5 - TRBV19
TGTGCCAGCAGCTTTATCCTGGCCGGGGAGCTGTTTTTT CASSFILAGELFF - TRBJ2-2 once TRBV13
TGTGCCAGCAGCTTGGGAGGGGAGGGAAAAGCTTTCTTT CASSLGGEGKAFF - TRBJ1-1 - TRBV5-4
TGTGCCAGCAGTTATAGCATCATGGGGGGGGGCTACACCTTC CASSYSIMGGGYTF - TRBJ1-2 - TRBV6-5
TGTGCCAGCAGTGAAAGGGCGGGGCTAGCGGGGGCCAGGTACCAAGAGACCCAGTACTTC CASSERAGLAGARYQETQYF TRBD2 TRBJ2-5 - TRBV6-1
TGTGCCAGCAGCTTAGGGGGGCAGACAGATACGCAGTATTTT CASSLGGQTDTQYF - TRBJ2-3 - TRBV5-4
TGTGCCATCAGAGAAACAGGGCTTGATACGCAGTATTTT CAIRETGLDTQYF - TRBJ2-3 - TRBV10-3
TGTGCCACCGCCGAGACAGGGACGACAACTAATGAAAAACTGTTTTTT CATAETGTTTNEKLFF TRBD1 TRBJ1-4 - TRBV2